This TCR beta chain was recorded in a study of blood T cell repertoires in COVID-19. Whole-study context: The study drew acute and convalescent COVID-19 samples from the United States, Italy and Spain. PBMCs, B-cell-depleted T cells, or T cells were the source of the cDNA or gDNA that made up the material.

During active infection, Seattle patients enrolled and were then monitored through disease. Per the original data handling: For nucleated cells, counts were estimated from reference gene primer amplification. Sequencing was performed with immunoSEQ multiplex PCR; in TCRdb, only in-frame clones are kept and a portion is missing. The D gene and trimming were derived from the DNA, and the V and J assignments and clone size from that table. This sample carries some 56,000 clones, 82% of them seen once, and the ten largest clones take roughly 11%. Sequenced: peripheral blood. The source is a man aged 80 or over with COVID-19, enrolled during active disease.

The CDR3 loop is CASSLPDSISGNTIYF. DNA for the CDR3: TGTGCCAGCAGCTTACCAGACAGCATCTCTGGAAACACCATATATTTT. The chain links TRBV13 to TRBJ1-3; perhaps TRBD1 as D (5 bases). CDR1 and CDR2 from the germline V gene are PRHDT and FYEKMQ (reference sequence). Between the trimmed V and J ends, which lost 2 bases and 0 bases, there was a span of 11 bases. The CDR3 runs 16 residues. Full variable domain (outside the CDR3, taken from reference TRBV13 and TRBJ1-3): AAGVIQSPRHLIKEKRETATLKCYPIPRHDTVYWYQQGPGQDPQFLISFYEKMQSDKGSIPDRFSAQQFSDYHSELNMSSLELGDSALYFCASSLPDSISGNTIYFGEGSWLTVV.